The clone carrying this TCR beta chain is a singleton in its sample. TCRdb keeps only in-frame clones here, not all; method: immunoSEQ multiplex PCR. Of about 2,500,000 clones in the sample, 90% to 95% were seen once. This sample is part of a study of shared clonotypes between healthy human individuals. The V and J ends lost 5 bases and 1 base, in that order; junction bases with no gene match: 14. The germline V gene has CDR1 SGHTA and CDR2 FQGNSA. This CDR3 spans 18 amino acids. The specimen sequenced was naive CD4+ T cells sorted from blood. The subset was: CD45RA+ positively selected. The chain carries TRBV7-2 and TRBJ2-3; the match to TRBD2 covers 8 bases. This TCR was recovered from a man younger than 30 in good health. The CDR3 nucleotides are TGTGCCAGCAGCGCCAATGTCGCTAGCGGGCTACGCACAGATACGCAGTATTTT. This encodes CASSANVASGLRTDTQYF.